These 23 T cell receptor beta chains were all obtained from the same sample, sequenced in a study of blood T cells in healthy people across ages. With a J-beta primer mix and a sample-barcoded 5' primer, a second PCR ran about 7 to 11 cycles. TCRdb fed the 5' RACE reads into MiXCR, producing one record per CDR3 protein. The data hold around 500,000 distinct CDR3 sequences, with around half observed a single time. The sequencing input was blood. Source of these receptors: a man of 80 years or more in good health.

This clonotype was seen a handful of times. The chain carries TRBV20-1 and TRBJ1-5, with D perhaps matching TRBD1 (6 bases). This CDR3 contains 15 residues. Germline V gene data show CDR1 as DFQATT and CDR2 as SNEGSKA (reference sequence). V dropped 1 base and J dropped 3 bases, with 13 bases sitting between them. CDR3: CSARGAGALNQPQHF. CDR3 in DNA: TGCAGTGCTAGAGGGGCAGGGGCCCTCAATCAGCCCCAGCATTTT.

The J gene is TRBJ1-2, the V gene TRBV7-2, with 7 bases that match TRBD1. From germline, CDR1 is SGHTA and CDR2 FQGNSA. Trimming at V came to 5 bases and at J to 8 bases, leaving 8 bases not matched to a gene. The CDR3 extends over 13 amino acids. This CDR3 is CASSRAGGVGYTF. The CDR3 DNA sequence: TGTGCCAGCAGCAGAGCAGGGGGGGTGGGCTACACCTTC.

The chain is built from TRBV18 and TRBJ2-1, with D possibly being TRBD1 (6 bases). In germline, CDR1 is KGHSH, CDR2 LQKENI. CDR3 length: 15 residues. Trimming pared 5 bases from V and 2 bases from J, leaving 13 bases between. CDR3: CASSIVGGPYNEQFF. CDR3 nucleotide sequence: TGTGCCAGCTCAATAGTTGGGGGCCCCTACAATGAGCAGTTCTTC.

The rearrangement uses TRBV7-2 and TRBJ1-5; perhaps TRBD1 as D (5 bases). The CDR3 consists of 14 residues. CDR1 is SGHTA and CDR2 is FQGNSA in the germline V gene. Trimming cost V 6 bases and J 4 bases, with 13 bases left between them. The DNA for the CDR3 is TGTGCCAGCAGTCTTACAAGGGGAAATCAGCCCCAGCATTTT. Its protein product is CASSLTRGNQPQHF.

V and J are TRBV20-1 and TRBJ2-4; TRBD2 agrees at 8 bases. The CDR3 extends over 15 amino acids. V shed 3 bases, J shed 1 base, and the junction held 5 bases outside the gene matches. Germline V gene sequence: CDR1 DFQATT, CDR2 SNEGSKA (reference sequence). This CDR3 is CSASFPSGAKNIQYF. The CDR3 DNA follows: TGCAGTGCTAGCTTTCCTAGCGGGGCCAAAAACATTCAGTACTTC.

J is TRBJ1-4 and V is TRBV20-1; 9 nucleotides agree with TRBD1. J was trimmed by 14 bases and V by 3 bases; bases with no gene match: 13. The CDR3 covers 14 residues. In germline, CDR1 is DFQATT, CDR2 SNEGSKA (reference sequence). The DNA for the CDR3 is TGCAGTGCTAGTCGTGGGACAGGGAGTTCGGGGCTGTTTTTT. As protein: CSASRGTGSSGLFF.

CDR3 in DNA: TGTGCCAGCTCCTCGGGACGGACGAACACTGAAGCTTTCTTT. It specifies CASSSGRTNTEAFF. This chain links TRBV18 with TRBJ1-1; possibly TRBD1 for D (5 bases). Germline V CDR1 and CDR2: KGHSH, LQKENI. Trimming took off 6 bases at V and 1 base at J, with 12 bases between the two ends. This CDR3 is built from 14 residues.

This clonotype was detected only a few times. V gene TRBV18 combines with J gene TRBJ1-1; TRBD1 might be the D (5 bases). Germline V gives CDR1 KGHSH, CDR2 LQKENI. The CDR3 has 13 residues. With 2 bases removed from V and 4 bases from J, the gap between germline ends came to 8 bases. The CDR3 nucleotides read TGTGCCAGCTCACCAGCCGGGGGCACTGAAGCTTTCTTT. Encoded protein: CASSPAGGTEAFF.

This sequence joins TRBV7-2 and TRBJ1-2; 10 bases map to TRBD1. Germline loops: CDR1 SGHTA, CDR2 FQGNSA. This CDR3 spans 15 amino acids. V was pared by 4 bases and J by 8 bases, with 10 bases of the junction left unmatched. The CDR3 region is CASSWGRTGGNGYTF. The CDR3 bases are TGTGCCAGCAGCTGGGGAAGGACAGGGGGTAACGGCTACACCTTC.

This clonotype has a handful of counts. This sequence joins TRBV7-2 and TRBJ2-1, with 9 bases identical to TRBD2. CDR1 is SGHTA, CDR2 FQGNSA, per germline. The CDR3 runs 19 residues. Unmatched junction bases numbered 10, after V lost 1 base and J lost 0 bases. CDR3 sequence: CASSLDSGGARRSYNEQFF. CDR3 nucleotide sequence: TGTGCCAGCAGCTTAGATAGCGGGGGAGCACGACGCTCCTACAATGAGCAGTTCTTC. The full variable domain, rest sourced from reference TRBV7-2 and TRBJ2-1, is GAGVSQSPSNKVTEKGKDVELRCDPISGHTALYWYRQSLGQGLEFLIYFQGNSAPDKSGLPSDRFSAERTGGSVSTLTIQRTQQEDSAVYLCASSLDSGGARRSYNEQFFGPGTRLTVL.

A few counts support this clonotype. This chain joins TRBV20-1 and TRBJ2-3, with TRBD2 matching over 11 bases. Germline trimming cut 3 bases from V and 11 bases from J; bases unmatched to any gene: 10. The CDR3 is 14 amino acids. Germline V gene sequence: CDR1 DFQATT, CDR2 SNEGSKA (reference sequence). CDR3 protein: CSARAPRSGGEQYF. The CDR3 bases are TGCAGTGCTAGGGCCCCTCGTAGCGGGGGGGAGCAGTATTTT.

There are a few counts of this clonotype. The chain uses TRBV14 and TRBJ2-1; D could derive from TRBD1 or TRBD2 (5 bases each). The CDR3 covers 11 residues. Per germline, CDR1 SGHDN and CDR2 FVKESK. The ends were cut back, 3 bases at V and 15 bases at J, with 12 bases in the middle. The DNA for the CDR3 is TGTGCCAGCAGCCAGGGCAGGGACCTGTTCTTC. It translates to CASSQGRDLFF.

This clonotype was picked up a small number of times. The chain uses TRBV5-1 and TRBJ2-7; 8 nucleotides align to TRBD2. The V segment lost 2 bases and the J segment 4 bases; nucleotides outside the gene matches: 8. The germline gives CDR1 SGHRS, CDR2 YFSETQ. This CDR3 is built from 15 residues. The CDR3 loop is CASSLGSGRAYEQYF. The CDR3 DNA sequence: TGCGCCAGCAGCTTAGGAAGCGGGAGAGCGTACGAGCAGTACTTC.

This clonotype has only one observation. The chain employs TRBV5-1 and TRBJ2-5, with 7 bases fitting TRBD2. There are 16 residues in the CDR3. Germline trimming cut 0 bases from V and 4 bases from J; bases unmatched to any gene: 9. Germline CDR1 SGHRS, CDR2 YFSETQ. The CDR3 coding sequence is TGCGCCAGCAGCTTGGATGGCGGGGGAGGGAGAGAGACCCAGTACTTC. Protein sequence: CASSLDGGGGRETQYF.

The V call is TRBV10-3, the J call TRBJ2-7; D could derive from TRBD1 or TRBD2 (7 bases each). The germline V gene encodes CDR1 ENHRY and CDR2 SYGVKD. The V and J ends lost 11 bases and 6 bases respectively, with 26 bases between them. The CDR3 length is 15 residues. The CDR3 is CASQGEGKKTGEQYF. CDR3 bases: TGTGCCTCCCAGGGGGAGGGCAAAAAGACAGGCGAGCAGTACTTC.

The chain carries TRBV2 and TRBJ1-5; D gene ambiguous. Germline CDR1 is SNHLY and CDR2 is FYNNEI. The length of the CDR3 is 15 residues. The V end was cut by 6 bases, the J end by 0 bases, with 12 bases between. The CDR3 sequence is CASRKEGVSNQPQHF. DNA of the CDR3: TGTGCCAGCAGAAAAGAGGGAGTTAGCAATCAGCCCCAGCATTTT.

V is TRBV5-6 and J is TRBJ1-2, with TRBD1 identical over 7 bases. Germline V gene lookup returns CDR1 SGHDT and CDR2 YYEEEE. The V segment lost 1 base and the J segment 7 bases; nucleotides outside the gene matches: 10. The CDR3 is made up of 15 amino acids. The CDR3 coding sequence is TGTGCCAGCAGCTTGCTCGCAGGGGGATGGCGTGGCTACACCTTC. Protein product: CASSLLAGGWRGYTF.

For this clonotype: It may be a read error: a sequence one base away is much more abundant. The chain has TRBV7-8 and TRBJ2-1; D remains unclear. The CDR3 runs 16 residues. V was trimmed by 1 base and J by 5 bases, leaving 15 bases between them. The germline gives CDR1 SGHVS, CDR2 FQNEAQ. The CDR3 DNA follows: TGTGCCAGCAGCTTAGGGCGACTGGGATCCAACAATGAGCAGTTCTTC. As protein: CASSLGRLGSNNEQFF.

This clonotype was observed a few times. This chain connects TRBV7-9 to TRBJ1-2; maybe TRBD1 (5 bases). Trimming removed 5 bases from V and 2 bases from J, with 12 bases in between. This CDR3 has 14 residues. Germline CDR1 SEHNR, CDR2 FQNEAQ (reference sequence). In DNA, the CDR3 is TGTGCCAGCAGCCCAAGCGGGGGAAACTATGGCTACACCTTC. It codes for CASSPSGGNYGYTF.

This clonotype has only a few counts. The gene calls are TRBV11-2 and TRBJ2-7, with 9 bases fitting TRBD1. The CDR3 spans 15 residues. CDR1 is SGHAT, CDR2 FQNNGV, per germline. Trimming removed 3 bases from V and 1 base from J; junction bases left unmatched: 4. The CDR3: CASSFRDRASYEQYF. DNA for the CDR3: TGTGCCAGCAGCTTTAGGGACAGGGCATCCTACGAGCAGTACTTC. Combining the CDR3 with reference TRBV11-2 and TRBJ2-7 gives the whole variable domain EAGVAQSPRYKIIEKRQSVAFWCNPISGHATLYWYQQILGQGPKLLIQFQNNGVVDDSQLPKDRFSAERLKGVDSTLKIQPAKLEDSAVYLCASSFRDRASYEQYFGPGTRLTVT.

The V call is TRBV30, the J call TRBJ2-7, with TRBD1 matching 9 bases. Unmatched junction bases numbered 9, after V lost 1 base and J lost 5 bases. This CDR3 has 15 amino acids. The germline CDR1 and CDR2 sequences are GTSNPN and SVGIG (reference sequence). This CDR3 reads CAWSGPRDRAHEQYF. The CDR3 DNA reads as TGTGCCTGGAGTGGGCCCCGGGACAGGGCCCACGAGCAGTACTTC.

The J gene is TRBJ2-2, the V gene TRBV7-9, with TRBD1 identical over 7 bases. Germline-derived CDR1 and CDR2 are SEHNR and FQNEAQ (reference sequence). CDR3 length: 14 amino acids. The CDR3 sequence: CAASRGQNTGELFF. The DNA for the CDR3 is TGTGCAGCATCTAGGGGGCAGAACACCGGGGAGCTGTTTTTT.

The rearrangement joins TRBV5-1 to TRBJ2-5; 9 bases line up with TRBD2. This CDR3 spans 16 amino acids. Unmatched junction bases numbered 9, after V lost 2 bases and J lost 4 bases. The germline V gene has CDR1 SGHRS and CDR2 YFSETQ. The CDR3 nucleotides are TGCGCCAGCAGCTTACGAGCGGGGGGTACGTTAGAGACCCAGTACTTC. Translating gives CASSLRAGGTLETQYF. Based on the CDR3 plus reference TRBV5-1 and TRBJ2-5, the full variable domain is KAGVTQTPRYLIKTRGQQVTLSCSPISGHRSVSWYQQTPGQGLQFLFEYFSETQRNKGNFPGRFSGRQFSNSRSEMNVSTLELGDSALYLCASSLRAGGTLETQYFGPGTRLLVL.